This T cell receptor beta chain is from a study of T cell responses to AZD1222 COVID-19 vaccine. For the study at large: Some second doses came at about 4 weeks and others at about 12 weeks; these were pooled.

This table comes from immunoSEQ multiplex PCR, and its TCRdb copy is limited to in-frame clones, with some not included. The sample includes about 120,000 clones, 92% of them seen just once. The CDR3 has 17 amino acids. V was pared by 2 bases and J by 0 bases, with 11 bases between. Germline V CDR1 and CDR2: MNHEY, SVGEGT. This clonotype was sampled from an adult in good health. The chain employs TRBV6-2 or TRBV6-3 and TRBJ1-6; D is unresolved. The source was peripheral blood, collected on day 0 of AZD1222 vaccination. The CDR3 sequence is CASSYQRKSSYNSPLHF. CDR3 DNA: TGTGCCAGCAGTTACCAACGGAAAAGCTCCTATAATTCACCCCTCCACTTT.